Listed below are T cell receptor beta chains from one sample, sequenced in a study of blood T cell repertoires in COVID-19. Some clones are missing from TCRdb's copy, which holds only in-frame ones; the method was immunoSEQ multiplex PCR. The sample has roughly 310,000 clones, roughly 90% seen once. Sequencing input: peripheral blood. The receptors shown here come from a woman aged 45-60 years with active or convalescent COVID-19. Each CDR3 is given with its conserved first and last residue. A D gene is named only where the DNA matches it firmly. The size entry is marked missing in some rows and otherwise reads once, few, many or a size class.

abundance | j_gene | v_gene | d_gene | CDR3nt | CDR3aa
- | TRBJ2-7 | TRBV18 | - | TGTGCCAGCTCACCACGCAAAGACTCTAGCTCCTACGAGCAGTACTTC | CASSPRKDSSSYEQYF
- | TRBJ1-5 | TRBV3-1/TRBV3-2 | - | TGTGCCAGCAGCCAGGCTTCAGGGAACCAGCCCCAGCATTTT | CASSQASGNQPQHF
- | TRBJ2-1 | TRBV19 | TRBD2 | TGTGCCAGTAGTATAGACACGAGCGGGGGTTACAATGAGCAGTTCTTC | CASSIDTSGGYNEQFF
- | TRBJ2-1 | TRBV30 | - | TGTGCCTTGGCGGGCGGGCACTCCTACAATGAGCAGTTCTTC | CALAGGHSYNEQFF
- | TRBJ2-7 | TRBV28 | - | TGTGCCAGCAGTTTGTCCGGCGAGCAGTACTTC | CASSLSGEQYF
- | TRBJ1-1 | TRBV14 | - | TGTGCCAGCAGCGGCAACAGAGACACTGAAGCTTTCTTT | CASSGNRDTEAFF
- | TRBJ2-1 | TRBV27 | TRBD2 | TGTGCCAGCAGTTTATCCGGACTAGACTATCATGAGCAGTTCTTC | CASSLSGLDYHEQFF
- | TRBJ1-3 | TRBV10-2 | - | TGCGCCAGCAGTTCGGCAGGCCCTTCTGGAAACACCATATATTTT | CASSSAGPSGNTIYF
- | TRBJ1-4 | TRBV5-1 | - | TGCGCCAGCAGCCGGCAGGGAACTAATGAAAAACTGTTTTTT | CASSRQGTNEKLFF
- | TRBJ1-4 | TRBV28 | - | TGTGCCAGCAGACACAGGAATGAAAAACTGTTTTTT | CASRHRNEKLFF
- | TRBJ2-2 | TRBV19 | TRBD1 | TGTGCCACTAGAGGGGGACAGGGAGGCACCGGGGAGCTGTTTTTT | CATRGGQGGTGELFF
- | TRBJ1-1 | TRBV25-1 | - | TGTGCCAGCTTAAAAGACTTGGCCACTGAAGCTTTCTTT | CASLKDLATEAFF
- | TRBJ1-6 | TRBV5-4 | TRBD1 | TGTGCCAGCAGCTGGGACAGGGAAAGTTCACCCCTCCACTTT | CASSWDRESSPLHF
- | TRBJ1-1 | TRBV7-2 | - | TGTGCCAGCAGCTTAGCGGCGGGGGGCACTGAAGCTTTCTTT | CASSLAAGGTEAFF
- | TRBJ1-2 | TRBV11-2 | - | TGTGCCAGCAGCTTATGGCAGGGCTGGGGGGACACCTTC | CASSLWQGWGDTF
- | TRBJ1-1 | TRBV7-9 | TRBD1 | TGTGCCAGCAGCTTGACAGGGTTGGGGACTGAAGCTTTCTTT | CASSLTGLGTEAFF
- | TRBJ1-5 | TRBV7-2 | TRBD1 | TGTGCCAGCAGCCCTCGGACAGGGGACAATCAGCCCCAGCATTTT | CASSPRTGDNQPQHF
- | TRBJ2-5 | TRBV7-6 | TRBD1 | TGTGCCAGCAGCTTAGCGGACAGGAAAGAGACCCAGTACTTC | CASSLADRKETQYF
once | TRBJ1-5 | TRBV6-2/TRBV6-3 | TRBD1 | TGTGCCAGCAGTTACTCCGGGACAGGGATCCAGCCCCAGCATTTT | CASSYSGTGIQPQHF
once | TRBJ2-1 | TRBV4-3 | - | TGCGCCAGCAGCCTCCGGCGGGGCCTAAGCTCCTACAATGAGCAGTTCTTC | CASSLRRGLSSYNEQFF
- | TRBJ1-5 | TRBV6-2/TRBV6-3 | - | TGTGCCAGCAGCCACAACGCGGGAGGAAGCAATCAGCCCCAGCATTTT | CASSHNAGGSNQPQHF
- | TRBJ1-1 | TRBV12-3/TRBV12-4 | - | TGTGCCAGCAGTTTACAGGGCGCAGCTTTCTTT | CASSLQGAAFF
- | TRBJ2-7 | TRBV9 | TRBD1 | TGTGCCAGCAGCGTAGCGACAGGGGCCGGCTACGAGCAGTACTTC | CASSVATGAGYEQYF
- | TRBJ2-5 | TRBV13 | - | TGTGCCAGCACCTGGGGGAGGCAAGAGACCCAGTACTTC | CASTWGRQETQYF
- | TRBJ2-1 | TRBV11-3 | TRBD2 | TGTGCCAGCAGCTTAGAGACTAGCGGAAATGAGCAGTTCTTC | CASSLETSGNEQFF
- | TRBJ2-7 | TRBV7-3 | TRBD1 | TGTGCCAGCAGCTCACCCCCAGACAGGGCTTACGAGCAGTACTTC | CASSSPPDRAYEQYF
- | TRBJ2-3 | TRBV7-2 | - | TGTGCCAGCAGCTCTCAGGGGCGCCCGATCACAGATACGCAGTATTTT | CASSSQGRPITDTQYF
- | TRBJ1-2 | TRBV5-4 | - | TGTGCCAGCAGCCCCACAGGGAACTATGGCTACACCTTC | CASSPTGNYGYTF